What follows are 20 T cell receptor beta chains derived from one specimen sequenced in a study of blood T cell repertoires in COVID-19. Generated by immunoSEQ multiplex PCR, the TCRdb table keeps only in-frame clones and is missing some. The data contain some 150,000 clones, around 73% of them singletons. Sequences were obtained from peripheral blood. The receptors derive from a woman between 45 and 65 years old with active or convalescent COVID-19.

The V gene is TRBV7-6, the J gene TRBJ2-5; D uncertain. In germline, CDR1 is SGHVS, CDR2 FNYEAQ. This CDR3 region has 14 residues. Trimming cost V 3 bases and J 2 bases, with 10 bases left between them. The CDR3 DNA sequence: TGTGCCAGCAGCTTTTTATCGCGGCAAGAGACCCAGTACTTC. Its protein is CASSFLSRQETQYF.

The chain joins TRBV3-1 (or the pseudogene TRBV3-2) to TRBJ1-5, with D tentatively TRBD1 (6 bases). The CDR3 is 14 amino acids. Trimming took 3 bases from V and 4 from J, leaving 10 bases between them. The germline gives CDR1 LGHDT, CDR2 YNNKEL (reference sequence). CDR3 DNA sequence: TGTGCCAGCAGCCAGAGGGGGGGGAATCAGCCCCAGCATTTT. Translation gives CASSQRGGNQPQHF.

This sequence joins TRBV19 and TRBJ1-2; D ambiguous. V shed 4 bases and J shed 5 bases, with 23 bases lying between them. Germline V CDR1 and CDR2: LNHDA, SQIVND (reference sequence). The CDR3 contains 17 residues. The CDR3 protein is CASSTILGPRRLYGYTF. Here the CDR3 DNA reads TGTGCCAGTAGTACCATCCTGGGCCCTCGACGTCTGTATGGCTACACCTTC.

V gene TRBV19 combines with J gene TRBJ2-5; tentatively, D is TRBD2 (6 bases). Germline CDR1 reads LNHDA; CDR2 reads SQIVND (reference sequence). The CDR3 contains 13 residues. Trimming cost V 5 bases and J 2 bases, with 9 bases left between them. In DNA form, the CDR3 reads TGTGCCAGTAGTTTTGCGGGGCAAGAGACCCAGTACTTC. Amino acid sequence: CASSFAGQETQYF.

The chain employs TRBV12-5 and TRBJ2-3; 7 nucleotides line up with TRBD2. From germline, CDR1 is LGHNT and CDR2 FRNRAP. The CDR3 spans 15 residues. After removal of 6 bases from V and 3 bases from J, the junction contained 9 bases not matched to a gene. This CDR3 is CASGQGLAATDTQYF. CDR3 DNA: TGTGCTAGTGGCCAGGGTCTAGCGGCAACAGATACGCAGTATTTT.

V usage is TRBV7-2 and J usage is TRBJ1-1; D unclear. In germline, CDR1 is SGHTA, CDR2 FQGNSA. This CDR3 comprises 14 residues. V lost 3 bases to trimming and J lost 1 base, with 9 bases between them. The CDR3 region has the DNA TGTGCCAGCAGCTTCAGACGGGAGAACACTGAAGCTTTCTTT. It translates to CASSFRRENTEAFF.

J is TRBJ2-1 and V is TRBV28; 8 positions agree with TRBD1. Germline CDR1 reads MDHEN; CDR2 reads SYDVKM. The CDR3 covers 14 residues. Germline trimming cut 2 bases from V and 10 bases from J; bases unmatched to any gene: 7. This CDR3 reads CASSLGQGAREQFF. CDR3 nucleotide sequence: TGTGCCAGCAGTTTAGGGCAGGGGGCAAGGGAGCAGTTCTTC. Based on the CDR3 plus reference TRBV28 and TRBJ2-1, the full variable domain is DVKVTQSSRYLVKRTGEKVFLECVQDMDHENMFWYRQDPGLGLRLIYFSYDVKMKEKGDIPEGYSVSREKKERFSLILESASTNQTSMYLCASSLGQGAREQFFGPGTRLTVL.

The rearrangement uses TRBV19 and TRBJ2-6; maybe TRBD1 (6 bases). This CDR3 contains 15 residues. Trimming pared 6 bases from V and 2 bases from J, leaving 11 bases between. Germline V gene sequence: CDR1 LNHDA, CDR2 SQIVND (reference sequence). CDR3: CASSSTGTGANVLTF. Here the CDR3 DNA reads TGTGCCAGTAGCTCAACAGGGACTGGGGCCAACGTCCTGACTTTC.

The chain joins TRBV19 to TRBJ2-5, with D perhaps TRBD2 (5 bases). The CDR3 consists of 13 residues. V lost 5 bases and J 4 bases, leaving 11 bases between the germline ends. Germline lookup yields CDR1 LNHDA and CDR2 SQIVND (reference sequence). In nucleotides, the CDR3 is TGTGCCAGTAGTGGCCGGGAAAGAGAGACCCAGTACTTC. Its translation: CASSGRERETQYF. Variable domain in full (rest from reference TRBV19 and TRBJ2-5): DGGITQSPKYLFRKEGQNVTLSCEQNLNHDAMYWYRQDPGQGLRLIYYSQIVNDFQKGDIAEGYSVSREKKESFPLTVTSAQKNPTAFYLCASSGRERETQYFGPGTRLLVL.

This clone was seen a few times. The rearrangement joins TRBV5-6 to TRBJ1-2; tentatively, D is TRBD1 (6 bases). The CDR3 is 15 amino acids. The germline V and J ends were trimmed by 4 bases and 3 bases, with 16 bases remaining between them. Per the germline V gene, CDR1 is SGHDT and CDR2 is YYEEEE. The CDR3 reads CASSLAGGVYYGYTF. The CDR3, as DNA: TGTGCCAGCAGCCTGGCGGGGGGCGTATACTATGGCTACACCTTC.

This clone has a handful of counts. The CDR3 DNA sequence: TGTGCCAGCAGTTCCAGAGCGGGAAACACAGATACGCAGTATTTT. It encodes CASSSRAGNTDTQYF. The rearrangement joins TRBV6-2 or TRBV6-3 to TRBJ2-3; 7 bases are shared with TRBD2. With V trimmed by 4 bases and J by 2 bases, 6 bases remained unmatched. The CDR3 consists of 15 residues. Germline V gives CDR1 MNHEY, CDR2 SVGEGT.

The DNA for the CDR3 is TGTGCCAGCAGTTCACAGGGCAGGGAGCTGTTTTTT. It is translated as CASSSQGRELFF. The chain carries TRBV27 and TRBJ2-2, with a weak D call TRBD1 (6 bases). V shed 4 bases and J shed 9 bases, with 9 bases lying between them. Germline V gives CDR1 MNHEY, CDR2 SMNVEV (reference sequence). The CDR3 totals 12 residues.

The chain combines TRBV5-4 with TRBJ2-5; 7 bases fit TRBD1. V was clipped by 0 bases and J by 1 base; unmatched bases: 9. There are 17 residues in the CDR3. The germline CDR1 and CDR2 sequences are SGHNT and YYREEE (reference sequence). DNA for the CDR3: TGTGCCAGCAGCTTGGCGGGCCAGGGGGAAATCCAAGAGACCCAGTACTTC. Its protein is CASSLAGQGEIQETQYF.

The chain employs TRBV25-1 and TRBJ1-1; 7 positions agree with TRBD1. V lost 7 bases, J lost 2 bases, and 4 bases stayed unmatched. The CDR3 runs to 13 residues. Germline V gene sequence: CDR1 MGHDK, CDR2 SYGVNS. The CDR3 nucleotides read TGTGCCAGCACAGGGGGGCCAAACACTGAAGCTTTCTTT. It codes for CASTGGPNTEAFF. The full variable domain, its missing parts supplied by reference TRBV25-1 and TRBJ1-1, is EADIYQTPRYLVIGTGKKITLECSQTMGHDKMYWYQQDPGMELHLIHYSYGVNSTEKGDLSSESTVSRIRTEHFPLTLESARPSHTSQYLCASTGGPNTEAFFGQGTRLTVV.

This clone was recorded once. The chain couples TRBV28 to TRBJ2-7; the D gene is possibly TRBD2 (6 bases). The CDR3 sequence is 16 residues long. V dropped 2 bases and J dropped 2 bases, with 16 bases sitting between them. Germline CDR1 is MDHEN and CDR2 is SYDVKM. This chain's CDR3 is CASSLGGGAEAYEQYF. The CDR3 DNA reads TGTGCCAGCAGTTTAGGGGGAGGAGCGGAGGCCTACGAGCAGTACTTC.

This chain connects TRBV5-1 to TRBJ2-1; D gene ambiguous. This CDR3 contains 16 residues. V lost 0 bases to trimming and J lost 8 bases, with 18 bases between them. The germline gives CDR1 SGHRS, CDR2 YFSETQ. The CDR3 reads CASSLAGDAPIDEQFF. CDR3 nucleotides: TGCGCCAGCAGCTTGGCCGGAGACGCGCCTATTGATGAGCAGTTCTTC. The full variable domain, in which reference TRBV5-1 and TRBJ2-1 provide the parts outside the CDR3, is KAGVTQTPRYLIKTRGQQVTLSCSPISGHRSVSWYQQTPGQGLQFLFEYFSETQRNKGNFPGRFSGRQFSNSRSEMNVSTLELGDSALYLCASSLAGDAPIDEQFFGPGTRLTVL.

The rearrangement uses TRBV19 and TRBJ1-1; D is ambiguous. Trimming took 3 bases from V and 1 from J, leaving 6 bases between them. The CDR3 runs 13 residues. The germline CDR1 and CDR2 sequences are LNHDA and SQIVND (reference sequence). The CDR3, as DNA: TGTGCCAGTAGTATGAGCGGGAACACTGAAGCTTTCTTT. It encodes CASSMSGNTEAFF.

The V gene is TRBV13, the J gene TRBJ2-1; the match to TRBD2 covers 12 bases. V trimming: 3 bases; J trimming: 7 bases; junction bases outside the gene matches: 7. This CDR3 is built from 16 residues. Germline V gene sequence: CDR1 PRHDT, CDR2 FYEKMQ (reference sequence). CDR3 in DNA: TGTGCCAGCAGCTTTTCCGGACTAGCGGGACCGAATGAGCAGTTCTTC. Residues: CASSFSGLAGPNEQFF.

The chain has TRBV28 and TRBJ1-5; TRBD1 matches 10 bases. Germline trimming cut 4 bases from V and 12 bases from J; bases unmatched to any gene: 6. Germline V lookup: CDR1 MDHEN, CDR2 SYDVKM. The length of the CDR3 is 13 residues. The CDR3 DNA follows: TGTGCCAGCAGTTCCTGGGACAGGGGAGTCCAGCATTTT. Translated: CASSSWDRGVQHF. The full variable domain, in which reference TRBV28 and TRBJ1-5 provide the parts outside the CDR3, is DVKVTQSSRYLVKRTGEKVFLECVQDMDHENMFWYRQDPGLGLRLIYFSYDVKMKEKGDIPEGYSVSREKKERFSLILESASTNQTSMYLCASSSWDRGVQHFGDGTRLSIL.

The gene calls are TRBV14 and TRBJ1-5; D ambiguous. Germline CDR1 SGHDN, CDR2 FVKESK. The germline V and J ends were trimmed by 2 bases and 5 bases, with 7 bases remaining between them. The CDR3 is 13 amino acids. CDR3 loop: CASSQSVDQPQHF. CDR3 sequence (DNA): TGTGCCAGCAGCCAATCCGTTGATCAGCCCCAGCATTTT.